The 19 T cell receptor beta chains below were found in one sample sequenced in a study of cytomegalovirus exposure and HLA in healthy donors. PCR employed 60 Vbeta and 13 Jbeta primers. The repertoire was sequenced with immunoSEQ multiplex PCR; TCRdb's copy has only in-frame clones and lacks some. This table holds some 80,000 clones, roughly 79% found once. Material for sequencing was PBMCs. These receptors were obtained from a man between 35 and 55 years old in good health and CMV-seronegative.

This sequence joins TRBV4-1 and TRBJ1-1; D gene ambiguous. From germline, CDR1 is MGHRA and CDR2 YSYEKL. Trimming pared 0 bases from V and 3 bases from J, leaving 8 bases between. The CDR3 totals 14 residues. The CDR3 is CASSQEVADTEAFF. CDR3 DNA: TGCGCCAGCAGCCAAGAAGTGGCGGACACTGAAGCTTTCTTT.

The V gene is TRBV7-3, the J gene TRBJ2-7, with TRBD1 matching 9 bases. The CDR3 sequence is 15 residues long. Germline CDR1 reads SGHTA; CDR2 reads FQGTGA. Losses at the gene ends were 5 bases for V and 2 bases for J; bases not matched to a gene: 7. This CDR3 is CASSPGQGAAYEQYF. The CDR3 DNA is TGTGCCAGCAGCCCGGGACAGGGAGCAGCCTACGAGCAGTACTTC.

V is TRBV7-2 and J is TRBJ2-7; no reliable D call. This CDR3 comprises 15 residues. From germline, CDR1 is SGHTA and CDR2 FQGNSA. Trimming cost V 1 base and J 3 bases, with 13 bases left between them. The DNA of the CDR3 is TGTGCCAGCAGCTTAGATTCCGGAACGGGCTACGAGCAGTACTTC. It encodes CASSLDSGTGYEQYF.

This clone was observed a single time. The J gene is TRBJ1-1, the V gene TRBV4-2, with no clear D. Trimming took off 2 bases at V and 1 base at J, with 2 bases between the two ends. The CDR3 is made up of 12 amino acids. CDR1 is LGHNA, CDR2 YNFKEQ, per germline. The CDR3 coding sequence is TGTGCCAGCAGCCAACAGAACACTGAAGCTTTCTTT. Translating it yields CASSQQNTEAFF.

This clone was found once. The chain joins TRBV6-6 to TRBJ2-1; 7 bases fit TRBD1. With 2 bases clipped from V and 6 bases from J, the junction kept 7 bases outside the gene matches. The CDR3 is 15 amino acids. The germline CDR1 and CDR2 sequences are MNHNY and SVGAGI (reference sequence). This CDR3 is CASSYGDSRGNEQFF. CDR3 DNA sequence: TGTGCCAGCAGTTACGGGGACAGCAGGGGCAATGAGCAGTTCTTC.

This chain joins TRBV18 and TRBJ2-7, with a possible D match to TRBD1 (6 bases). V lost 3 bases and J lost 0, with 12 bases in between. This CDR3 is built from 15 residues. Germline V gives CDR1 KGHSH, CDR2 LQKENI. The CDR3 region is CASSPWTENSYEQYF. Written as DNA, the CDR3 is TGTGCCAGCTCACCCTGGACAGAGAACTCCTACGAGCAGTACTTC.

Here the CDR3 reads CASSFWTGNHNQPQHF. CDR3 nucleotides: TGTGCCAGTAGTTTTTGGACAGGGAACCACAATCAGCCCCAGCATTTT. The chain uses TRBV19 and TRBJ1-5, with TRBD1 matching over 8 bases. Losses at the gene ends were 5 bases for V and 3 bases for J; bases not matched to a gene: 9. The germline V gene has CDR1 LNHDA and CDR2 SQIVND (reference sequence). The CDR3 spans 16 residues.

This rearrangement joins TRBV5-1 to TRBJ2-7; D is perhaps TRBD1 (5 bases). V was cut by 0 bases and J by 6 bases, with 13 bases left in between. There are 14 residues in the CDR3. Germline lookup yields CDR1 SGHRS and CDR2 YFSETQ. The CDR3 nucleotides are TGCGCCAGCAGCTTGGGTTGGGGCACGAGCGAGCAGTACTTC. Translated, it gives CASSLGWGTSEQYF.

The chain carries TRBV4-1 and TRBJ1-3; D remains ambiguous. The CDR3 runs to 16 residues. The ends were cut back, 1 base at V and 0 bases at J, with 10 bases in the middle. Looked up from germline, CDR1 is MGHRA and CDR2 is YSYEKL. The CDR3 here is CASSQGESFSGNTIYF. Written as DNA, the CDR3 is TGCGCCAGCAGCCAAGGAGAGTCCTTCTCTGGAAACACCATATATTTT.

This clone was seen a single time. The rearrangement links TRBV2 to TRBJ1-1, with D uncertain. Germline V gives CDR1 SNHLY, CDR2 FYNNEI. This CDR3 is 14 amino acids long. V was shortened by 8 bases and J by 4 bases, with 17 bases between the two germline ends. CDR3 region: CASGGRSLGTEAFF. DNA of the CDR3: TGTGCCAGCGGTGGGAGAAGCCTGGGCACTGAAGCTTTCTTT.

V is TRBV6-5 and J is TRBJ1-4; 9 nucleotides agree with TRBD1. Germline loops: CDR1 MNHEY, CDR2 SVGAGI. The ends lost 6 bases at V and 7 bases at J; junction bases unmatched: 6. This CDR3 has 14 residues. CDR3 amino acids: CASRNRGPAEKLFF. The DNA of the CDR3 is TGTGCCAGCAGAAACAGGGGGCCTGCTGAAAAACTGTTTTTT.

V is TRBV5-4 and J is TRBJ2-3; D possibly corresponds to TRBD1 (5 bases). V was pared by 0 bases and J by 2 bases, with 10 bases between. Germline values: CDR1 SGHNT, CDR2 YYREEE (reference sequence). This CDR3 has 15 residues. The CDR3 DNA reads as TGTGCCAGCAGCTTGGATCAGGGTTCCACAGATACGCAGTATTTT. Its translation is CASSLDQGSTDTQYF.

The chain links TRBV10-1 to TRBJ2-4, with a tentative D call TRBD2 (7 bases). The CDR3 sequence is 17 residues long. The germline V gene has CDR1 WNHNN and CDR2 SYGVQD (reference sequence). Trimming pared 2 bases from V and 4 bases from J, leaving 18 bases between. The DNA of the CDR3 is TGCGCCAGCAGTGAGGGGCAGGGGACTAACCGGAAAAACATTCAGTACTTC. Protein sequence: CASSEGQGTNRKNIQYF.

This rearrangement joins TRBV6-6 to TRBJ2-1; 9 nucleotides match TRBD1. This CDR3 has 14 amino acids. The V gene end was trimmed by 4 bases and the J gene end by 3 bases; junction bases not matched to a gene: 1. The germline V gene has CDR1 MNHNY and CDR2 SVGAGI (reference sequence). CDR3 bases: TGTGCCAGCAGTTTGACAGGGGGCTACAATGAGCAGTTCTTC. Residues: CASSLTGGYNEQFF.

V gene TRBV7-3 combines with J gene TRBJ2-1, with 7 nucleotides matching TRBD2. The CDR3 is 14 amino acids. Germline CDR1 reads SGHTA; CDR2 reads FQGTGA. Trimming cost V 0 bases and J 8 bases; bases outside gene matches: 4. DNA of the CDR3: TGTGCCAGCAGCTTAACGGGAGGGCCCGATGAGCAGTTCTTC. Its translation is CASSLTGGPDEQFF.

The chain couples TRBV18 to TRBJ2-5; 10 nucleotides line up with TRBD1. J gave up 4 bases and V 6 bases, and 8 bases lay outside the gene matches. CDR3 length: 15 residues. The germline V gene has CDR1 KGHSH and CDR2 LQKENI. The CDR3 spells CASSETGGAGETQYF. CDR3 bases: TGTGCCAGCTCGGAGACAGGGGGCGCAGGAGAGACCCAGTACTTC.

The chain combines TRBV10-1 with TRBJ2-1; D may be TRBD2 (5 bases). V was clipped by 1 base and J by 7 bases, with 8 bases between them. Germline values: CDR1 WNHNN, CDR2 SYGVQD (reference sequence). This CDR3 has 13 residues. This CDR3 reads CASSEFEGNEQFF. In DNA, the CDR3 is TGCGCCAGCAGTGAGTTCGAGGGTAATGAGCAGTTCTTC.

The chain is built from TRBV5-1 and TRBJ2-2; 7 positions agree with TRBD1. The CDR3 covers 14 residues. J was trimmed by 4 bases and V by 6 bases; bases with no gene match: 6. The germline V gene has CDR1 SGHRS and CDR2 YFSETQ. CDR3: CASTRQGGTGELFF. The CDR3 nucleotides are TGCGCCAGCACCCGACAGGGTGGCACCGGGGAGCTGTTTTTT.

This clone was seen more than once but under ten times. The chain combines TRBV5-1 with TRBJ1-4; possibly TRBD1 for D (6 bases). CDR1 is SGHRS, CDR2 YFSETQ, per germline. With 2 bases removed from V and 8 bases from J, the gap between germline ends came to 13 bases. The CDR3 sequence is 14 residues long. CDR3 in amino acids: CASSFSGVDEKLFF. CDR3 nucleotides: TGCGCCAGCAGCTTCTCAGGGGTGGACGAAAAACTGTTTTTT.